These T cell receptor beta chains were read from a single sample in a study of blood T cells in healthy people across ages. TCRdb reprocessed the 5' RACE reads via MiXCR and lists one record per CDR3 protein. Among some 1.4 million distinct CDR3 sequences listed, roughly 40% were seen once. The sequenced sample consisted of blood. These receptors were taken from a young woman in good health. The CDR3 runs from the conserved cysteine through the conserved F or W. The order of the fields is D gene, V gene, J gene, clone size, CDR3 length, CDR3 protein, CDR3 DNA. D genes are given only for firm matches. Expanded clones are given a class, and other clones once, few, many or no size at all.

TRBD1	TRBV4-1	TRBJ1-4	.	16	CASSQESGGRGEKLFF	TGCGCCAGCAGCCAAGAGTCAGGGGGCCGGGGTGAAAAACTGTTTTTT
TRBD2	TRBV7-2	TRBJ2-3	many	15	CASSKFSGVTDTQYF	TGTGCCAGCAGCAAATTTAGCGGGGTCACAGATACGCAGTATTTT
TRBD1	TRBV2	TRBJ1-2	.	15	CASRDAGTGGTGYTF	TGTGCCAGCAGAGATGCCGGGACAGGGGGAACGGGCTACACCTTC
TRBD1	TRBV20-1	TRBJ1-6	.	14	CSARDTGDNSPLHF	TGCAGTGCCAGAGATACAGGGGATAATTCACCCCTCCACTTT
TRBD2	TRBV20-1	TRBJ2-1	.	13	CSARRRLANEQFF	TGCAGTGCTAGACGCAGACTAGCGAATGAGCAGTTCTTC
TRBD2	TRBV7-8	TRBJ2-3	.	15	CASSLVAGERNTQYF	TGTGCCAGCAGCTTAGTAGCGGGGGAAAGAAATACGCAGTATTTT
TRBD2	TRBV6-5	TRBJ2-7	few	14	CASSVGTSTYEQYF	TGTGCCAGCAGTGTAGGGACTAGTACATACGAGCAGTACTTC
.	TRBV6-2/TRBV6-3	TRBJ2-1	.	15	CASRMSGASYNEQFF	TGTGCCAGCAGAATGAGCGGCGCCTCCTACAATGAGCAGTTCTTC
.	TRBV6-6	TRBJ2-7	.	15	CASSYSMGPSYEQYF	TGTGCCAGCAGTTACTCCATGGGCCCCTCCTACGAGCAGTACTTC
.	TRBV21-1	TRBJ1-2	.	13	CASSRRCDYGYTF	TGTGCCAGCAGCCGCCGATGCGACTATGGCTACACCTTC
TRBD1	TRBV29-1	TRBJ2-7	.	15	CSASSDRGSSYEQYF	TGCAGCGCCTCCTCGGACAGGGGAAGCTCCTACGAGCAGTACTTC
TRBD2	TRBV29-1	TRBJ2-2	few	14	CSAISGANTGELFF	TGCAGCGCCATTAGCGGGGCGAACACCGGGGAGCTGTTTTTT
.	TRBV5-1	TRBJ2-7	.	15	CASSDLRGPTYEQYF	TGCGCCAGCAGCGATCTTCGCGGGCCTACCTACGAGCAGTACTTC
.	TRBV21-1	TRBJ1-5	once	15	CASNHSPPGNQPQHF	TGTGCCAGCAACCATTCACCACCTGGCAATCAGCCCCAGCATTTT
.	TRBV4-1	TRBJ1-5	.	17	CASSQDPGESGNQPQHF	TGCGCCAGCAGCCAAGATCCGGGGGAGTCCGGCAATCAGCCCCAGCATTTT
.	TRBV4-2	TRBJ2-5	.	14	CASSQELGWETQYF	TGTGCCAGCAGCCAAGAATTGGGATGGGAGACCCAGTACTTC
.	TRBV20-1	TRBJ1-2	few	14	CSARLTGGGNGYTF	TGCAGTGCTAGATTAACGGGGGGAGGGAATGGCTACACCTTC
TRBD2	TRBV10-3	TRBJ2-1	few	16	CAISDTAGELNNEQFF	TGTGCCATCAGTGATACGGCGGGGGAGTTAAACAATGAGCAGTTCTTC
.	TRBV20-1	TRBJ2-7	.	15	CSAKGSAPSSYEQYF	TGCAGTGCGAAAGGATCAGCGCCGAGCTCCTACGAGCAGTACTTC
.	TRBV5-1	TRBJ1-1	.	11	CASQSNTEAFF	TGCGCCAGCCAGTCTAACACTGAAGCTTTCTTT
.	TRBV5-1	TRBJ2-7	.	13	CASRRTTHYEQYF	TGCGCCAGCAGAAGGACGACTCACTACGAGCAGTACTTC
TRBD2	TRBV7-2	TRBJ2-7	many	14	CASSQLAGGYEQYF	TGTGCCAGCAGTCAACTAGCGGGAGGCTACGAGCAGTACTTC
.	TRBV20-1	TRBJ2-3	few	12	CSARSGGDTQYF	TGCAGTGCTCGGTCCGGGGGAGATACGCAGTATTTT
.	TRBV27	TRBJ2-7	.	14	CASSFRGHGDEQYF	TGTGCCAGCAGTTTCCGCGGACACGGGGACGAGCAGTACTTC
TRBD1	TRBV14	TRBJ1-4	.	17	CASSPRQGTVANEKLFF	TGTGCCAGCAGCCCTCGACAGGGCACGGTAGCTAATGAAAAACTGTTTTTT
.	TRBV27	TRBJ2-7	.	14	CASRRVTGSSEQYF	TGTGCCAGCAGACGGGTGACTGGCTCTTCCGAGCAGTACTTC
.	TRBV10-3	TRBJ1-2	few	13	CAISGGRLYGYTF	TGTGCCATCAGTGGGGGCAGACTCTATGGCTACACCTTC
.	TRBV6-6	TRBJ2-3	few	15	CASRPREPVIDTQYF	TGTGCCAGCAGGCCCCGGGAACCTGTCATCGATACGCAGTATTTT
.	TRBV6-1	TRBJ1-5	few	14	CASTRGTANQPQHF	TGTGCCAGCACACGGGGAACAGCGAATCAGCCCCAGCATTTT